The T cell receptor beta chain under discussion was sequenced for a study of human T cells and chemical hapten exposure. Study overall: Diagnoses of alopecia areata, totalis or universalis occurred in mostly female patients.

The CDR3 has 13 amino acids. The trim removed 5 bases at V and 3 bases at J, leaving 2 bases unmatched. The germline V gene encodes CDR1 LNHDA and CDR2 SQIVND (reference sequence). Using its own MiXCR run on the RACE reads, TCRdb lists one record per CDR3 protein. The sample includes approximately 49,000 distinct CDR3 sequences, 9.3% of them seen just once. Time point here: patch test 1, 2 weeks after DPC sensitization. Treatment meaning: therapeutic diphenylcyclopropenone sensitization with weekly scalp DPC. At every patch-test visit, blood was drawn before the patch test was applied. In its sample, this clonotype was seen many times.

V gene TRBV19 combines with J gene TRBJ1-2; 8 bases agree with TRBD1. Specimen: whole blood, collected in connection with sensitization to the hapten diphenylcyclopropenone (DPC). The TCR was taken from a woman aged 50 to 60 with alopecia areata. Some clones in this sample may be carry-over from other donors' samples. CDR3 sequence reads: CASSEQGDYGYTF. The CDR3 DNA reads as TGTGCCAGTAGTGAACAGGGGGACTATGGCTACACCTTC.